This is a list of T cell receptor beta chains from one sample in a study of OX40 agonist ivuxolimab in advanced cancers. The repertoire was sequenced with immunoSEQ multiplex PCR; TCRdb's copy has only in-frame clones and lacks some. The repertoire consists of around 30,000 clones, with approximately 89% occurring once and the leading ten covering approximately 27%. Specimen: CD4+ or CD8+ T cells sorted from blood, collected in a trial of the OX40 agonist ivuxolimab. The receptors come from an adult with an advanced solid tumor such as melanoma, head and neck, liver or kidney cancer. CDR3s include the opening cysteine and the closing phenylalanine or tryptophan. D genes are given only for firm matches. Not every row has a clone size; where given, it reads once, few, many or a size class.

>TRBV5-1|.|.|TRBJ1-1
TGCGCCAGCAGCTTGGTAGGGGGGAGTACTGAAGCTTTCTTT
CASSLVGGSTEAFF
>TRBV2|once|.|TRBJ2-7
TGTGCCAGCAGTCTGCCCCGGGCGACTACCTACGAGCAGTACTTC
CASSLPRATTYEQYF
>TRBV7-2|.|TRBD2|TRBJ2-3
TGTGCCAGCAGCCTTAGCGGCAGCGGGAGGGATACGCAGTATTTT
CASSLSGSGRDTQYF
>TRBV6-6|.|TRBD1|TRBJ1-2
TGTGCCAGCAGTTACTCTAGACAGGGCGTCTATGGCTACACCTTC
CASSYSRQGVYGYTF
>TRBV19|.|.|TRBJ2-7
TGTGCCAGTAGTATAGACCTACCAGGTGGCGAGCAGTACTTC
CASSIDLPGGEQYF
>TRBV28|.|TRBD1|TRBJ1-3
TGTGCCAGCAATAAACCCCCCGGACAGGGGGTGGACACCATATATTTT
CASNKPPGQGVDTIYF
>TRBV27|.|.|TRBJ2-7
TGCGCTTCGGCGGGGCAGCTCCCGGGCGAGCAGTACTTC
CASAGQLPGEQYF
>TRBV7-8|few|.|TRBJ2-1
TGTGCCAGCAGCTTAGCGGGGGCTACGTACATTGAGCAGTTCTTC
CASSLAGATYIEQFF
>TRBV5-6|.|.|TRBJ1-6
TGTGCCAGCAGCTTGACACCGTATAATTCACCCCTCCACTTT
CASSLTPYNSPLHF
>TRBV19|.|.|TRBJ1-5
TGTGCCAGTAGTATCAGTCTCTATAGCAATCAGCCCCAGCATTTT
CASSISLYSNQPQHF
>TRBV27|.|.|TRBJ2-7
TGTGCCAGCAGCTGGGACTCTTTCTCCTACGAGCAGTACTTC
CASSWDSFSYEQYF
>TRBV11-2|.|TRBD1|TRBJ2-7
TGTGCCAGCAGCCCCTCGGGGACAGGGGACTACGAGCAGTACTTC
CASSPSGTGDYEQYF
>TRBV19|.|.|TRBJ1-2
TGTGCCAGTAGTATAGGAACGGTGGGGTTTGGCTACACCTTC
CASSIGTVGFGYTF
>TRBV28|.|.|TRBJ2-2
TGTGCCAGCAGCCAGGGGTGGGGCACCGGGGAGCTGTTTTTT
CASSQGWGTGELFF